The rows below give T cell receptor beta chains drawn from one sample of a study of T cell responses to AZD1222 COVID-19 vaccine. Clones were read by immunoSEQ multiplex PCR, and TCRdb kept only the in-frame ones, dropping some. The sample records under 150,000 clones, 90% to 95% being singletons. This specimen was peripheral blood, taken on day 0 of AZD1222 vaccination. The receptors come from an adult in good health. Both conserved end residues are part of each CDR3. Fields, in order: CDR3 length, D gene, V gene, J gene, clone size, CDR3 protein, CDR3 DNA. The D gene is left open where the match is weak. Clone sizes are given selectively: once, few, many, or a class where the clone is expanded.

len: 15; d_gene: NA; v_gene: TRBV4-1; j_gene: TRBJ2-7; abundance: NA; CDR3aa: CASSIARETSYEQYF; CDR3nt: TGCGCCAGCAGTATAGCGAGGGAGACTTCCTACGAGCAGTACTTC
len: 14; d_gene: NA; v_gene: TRBV5-1; j_gene: TRBJ1-3; abundance: few; CDR3aa: CASSLESSGNTIYF; CDR3nt: TGCGCCAGCAGCTTGGAAAGTTCTGGAAACACCATATATTTT
len: 15; d_gene: TRBD1; v_gene: TRBV4-1; j_gene: TRBJ1-1; abundance: once; CDR3aa: CASSQLGTGDTEAFF; CDR3nt: TGCGCCAGCAGCCAATTAGGGACAGGGGACACTGAAGCTTTCTTT
len: 14; d_gene: TRBD2; v_gene: TRBV2; j_gene: TRBJ2-3; abundance: NA; CDR3aa: CASSALADTDTQYF; CDR3nt: TGTGCCAGCAGTGCCCTAGCGGACACAGATACGCAGTATTTT
len: 14; d_gene: TRBD1; v_gene: TRBV6-5; j_gene: TRBJ2-5; abundance: NA; CDR3aa: CASSTGTGEETQYF; CDR3nt: TGTGCCAGCAGCACCGGGACAGGAGAAGAGACCCAGTACTTC
len: 15; d_gene: TRBD1; v_gene: TRBV3-1/TRBV3-2; j_gene: TRBJ2-7; abundance: NA; CDR3aa: CASSLSRTGSYEQYF; CDR3nt: TGTGCCAGCAGTTTATCTCGGACAGGGTCCTACGAGCAGTACTTC
len: 16; d_gene: TRBD1; v_gene: TRBV10-1; j_gene: TRBJ1-3; abundance: once; CDR3aa: CASSGEDRLAGNTIYF; CDR3nt: TGCGCCAGCAGCGGTGAGGACAGGTTGGCTGGAAACACCATATATTTT
len: 11; d_gene: NA; v_gene: TRBV19; j_gene: TRBJ2-1; abundance: NA; CDR3aa: CASSERYEQFF; CDR3nt: TGTGCCAGTAGTGAGAGGTATGAGCAGTTCTTC
len: 11; d_gene: NA; v_gene: TRBV20-1; j_gene: TRBJ1-2; abundance: NA; CDR3aa: CSARGTNGYTF; CDR3nt: TGCAGTGCTAGGGGCACAAATGGCTACACCTTC
len: 14; d_gene: NA; v_gene: TRBV27; j_gene: TRBJ1-3; abundance: NA; CDR3aa: CARIEVPSGNTIYF; CDR3nt: TGTGCCAGGATCGAGGTCCCCTCTGGAAACACCATATATTTT
len: 16; d_gene: NA; v_gene: TRBV10-2; j_gene: TRBJ2-3; abundance: once; CDR3aa: CASSEGALRRTDTQYF; CDR3nt: TGCGCCAGCAGTGAAGGGGCCCTTCGACGCACAGATACGCAGTATTTT
len: 14; d_gene: TRBD1; v_gene: TRBV10-3; j_gene: TRBJ1-2; abundance: NA; CDR3aa: CATAGGEAGYGYTF; CDR3nt: TGTGCCACCGCAGGGGGGGAGGCAGGCTATGGCTACACCTTC
len: 16; d_gene: NA; v_gene: TRBV7-8; j_gene: TRBJ1-2; abundance: NA; CDR3aa: CASSLDRTPFNYGYTF; CDR3nt: TGTGCCAGCAGCCTAGACAGGACACCTTTTAACTATGGCTACACCTTC
len: 13; d_gene: NA; v_gene: TRBV28; j_gene: TRBJ2-1; abundance: NA; CDR3aa: CASIEGDYNEQFF; CDR3nt: TGTGCCAGCATCGAGGGAGATTACAATGAGCAGTTCTTC
len: 13; d_gene: NA; v_gene: TRBV12-3/TRBV12-4; j_gene: TRBJ1-5; abundance: NA; CDR3aa: CASSFGGDQPQHF; CDR3nt: TGTGCCAGCAGTTTTGGGGGAGATCAGCCCCAGCATTTT
len: 16; d_gene: TRBD2; v_gene: TRBV7-9; j_gene: TRBJ2-2; abundance: NA; CDR3aa: CASSALAGTTTGELFF; CDR3nt: TGTGCCAGCAGCGCACTAGCGGGGACGACCACCGGGGAGCTGTTTTTT
len: 16; d_gene: NA; v_gene: TRBV24-1; j_gene: TRBJ2-5; abundance: NA; CDR3aa: CATSDSGRANQETQYF; CDR3nt: TGTGCCACCAGTGATTCAGGAAGGGCTAACCAAGAGACCCAGTACTTC
len: 14; d_gene: TRBD1; v_gene: TRBV29-1; j_gene: TRBJ1-1; abundance: NA; CDR3aa: CSVLGQGQWTEAFF; CDR3nt: TGCAGCGTTCTCGGACAGGGGCAATGGACTGAAGCTTTCTTT
len: 18; d_gene: NA; v_gene: TRBV14; j_gene: TRBJ2-1; abundance: NA; CDR3aa: CASSQGRTTGTPYNEQFF; CDR3nt: TGTGCCAGCAGCCAAGGACGGACTACCGGGACGCCCTACAATGAGCAGTTCTTC
len: 15; d_gene: NA; v_gene: TRBV30; j_gene: TRBJ2-1; abundance: NA; CDR3aa: CAWSVRGLVGNEQFF; CDR3nt: TGTGCCTGGAGTGTACGGGGGCTCGTGGGCAATGAGCAGTTCTTC
len: 19; d_gene: TRBD2; v_gene: TRBV27; j_gene: TRBJ2-7; abundance: NA; CDR3aa: CASSFVGTRSSSGTYEQYF; CDR3nt: TGTGCCAGCAGTTTCGTGGGGACTAGGAGCTCGTCTGGTACCTACGAGCAGTACTTC
len: 17; d_gene: TRBD2; v_gene: TRBV3-1/TRBV3-2; j_gene: TRBJ2-2; abundance: NA; CDR3aa: CASSQVISGRMSGELFF; CDR3nt: TGTGCCAGCAGCCAAGTGATCAGCGGGAGGATGTCCGGGGAGCTGTTTTTT
len: 15; d_gene: NA; v_gene: TRBV18; j_gene: TRBJ2-5; abundance: NA; CDR3aa: CASSPRGEGAETQYF; CDR3nt: TGTGCCAGCTCACCGCGGGGTGAGGGTGCCGAGACCCAGTACTTC
len: 15; d_gene: NA; v_gene: TRBV15; j_gene: TRBJ2-6; abundance: NA; CDR3aa: CATSPVVPGANVLTF; CDR3nt: TGTGCCACCAGCCCGGTGGTTCCTGGGGCCAACGTCCTGACTTTC
len: 16; d_gene: NA; v_gene: TRBV27; j_gene: TRBJ2-7; abundance: once; CDR3aa: CASSLYFPARSHEQYF; CDR3nt: TGTGCCAGCAGTTTATATTTTCCGGCTAGGAGCCACGAGCAGTACTTC
len: 14; d_gene: NA; v_gene: TRBV28; j_gene: TRBJ1-1; abundance: once; CDR3aa: CASSLRHAATEAFF; CDR3nt: TGTGCCAGCAGTTTGCGACATGCCGCCACTGAAGCTTTCTTT
len: 12; d_gene: NA; v_gene: TRBV21-1; j_gene: TRBJ2-7; abundance: NA; CDR3aa: CASSKCRKEQYF; CDR3nt: TGTGCCAGCAGCAAATGTAGGAAAGAGCAGTACTTC
len: 15; d_gene: TRBD1; v_gene: TRBV28; j_gene: TRBJ1-1; abundance: NA; CDR3aa: CASSSGGGQGIMAFF; CDR3nt: TGTGCCAGCAGTTCTGGGGGGGGACAGGGGATTATGGCTTTCTTT
len: 12; d_gene: NA; v_gene: TRBV6-5; j_gene: TRBJ2-7; abundance: NA; CDR3aa: CASSRLVSEQYF; CDR3nt: TGTGCCAGCAGTAGACTAGTTTCCGAGCAGTACTTC
len: 15; d_gene: TRBD2; v_gene: TRBV6-2/TRBV6-3; j_gene: TRBJ2-7; abundance: NA; CDR3aa: CASSTLLAASYEQYF; CDR3nt: TGTGCCAGCAGTACCCTCCTAGCGGCATCCTACGAGCAGTACTTC
len: 15; d_gene: NA; v_gene: TRBV25-1; j_gene: TRBJ2-1; abundance: NA; CDR3aa: CASRGEDSGNHEQFF; CDR3nt: TGTGCCAGCAGGGGGGAAGACTCAGGGAATCATGAGCAGTTCTTC
len: 16; d_gene: NA; v_gene: TRBV3-1/TRBV3-2; j_gene: TRBJ2-7; abundance: NA; CDR3aa: CASSQVTVGSGYEQYF; CDR3nt: TGTGCCAGCAGCCAAGTTACCGTGGGGAGTGGGTACGAGCAGTACTTC
len: 15; d_gene: TRBD1; v_gene: TRBV7-3; j_gene: TRBJ2-2; abundance: NA; CDR3aa: CASSSGTDNTGELFF; CDR3nt: TGTGCCAGCAGCTCTGGGACAGATAACACCGGGGAGCTGTTTTTT
len: 12; d_gene: NA; v_gene: TRBV7-8; j_gene: TRBJ2-3; abundance: NA; CDR3aa: CASSQTAFTQYF; CDR3nt: TGTGCCAGCAGCCAGACCGCATTCACGCAGTATTTT
len: 14; d_gene: NA; v_gene: TRBV14; j_gene: TRBJ1-1; abundance: NA; CDR3aa: CASSQDMGNTEAFF; CDR3nt: TGTGCCAGCAGCCAAGATATGGGGAACACTGAAGCTTTCTTT
len: 11; d_gene: NA; v_gene: TRBV5-1; j_gene: TRBJ2-7; abundance: NA; CDR3aa: CASSHINEQYF; CDR3nt: TGCGCCAGCAGCCATATCAACGAGCAGTACTTC